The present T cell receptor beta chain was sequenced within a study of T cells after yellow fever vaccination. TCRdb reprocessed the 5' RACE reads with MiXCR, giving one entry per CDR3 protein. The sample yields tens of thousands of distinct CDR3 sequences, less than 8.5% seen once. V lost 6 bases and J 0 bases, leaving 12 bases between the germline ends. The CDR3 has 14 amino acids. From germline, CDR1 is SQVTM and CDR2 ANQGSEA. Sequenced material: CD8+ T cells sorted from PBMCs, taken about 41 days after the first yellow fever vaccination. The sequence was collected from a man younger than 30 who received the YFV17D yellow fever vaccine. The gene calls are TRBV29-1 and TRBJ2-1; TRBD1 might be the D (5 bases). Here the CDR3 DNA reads TGCAGCGTCGGACAAGCAAGCTCCTACAATGAGCAGTTCTTC. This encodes CSVGQASSYNEQFF.